Detailed here is one T cell receptor beta chain. Antigen specificity is unknown. A second PCR, run for roughly 7 to 12 cycles, used a sample-barcoded 5' primer plus a J-beta primer mix. TCRdb ran MiXCR on the 5' RACE reads and lists one entry per CDR3 protein. The sample consists of about 1,500,000 distinct CDR3 sequences, about 40% of them appearing once. This sample is drawn from a study of blood T cells in healthy people across ages. Study outcomes and limitations: PBMCs that were unsorted prevented a conclusive naive versus antigen-experienced comparison. From one million sequenced T cells, diversity estimates were lower bounds.

Between the trimmed V and J ends, which lost 1 base and 0 bases, there was a span of 6 bases. The V gene's germline CDR1 is MNHNS and CDR2 SASEGT. The CDR3 covers 14 residues. This clonotype was sampled from a young woman in good health. Sequencing input: blood. The chain employs TRBV6-1 and TRBJ1-1; D is unclear. CDR3 residues: CASSEGVMNTEAFF. The CDR3 DNA follows: TGTGCCAGCAGTGAAGGTGTCATGAACACTGAAGCTTTCTTT.